This TCR beta chain originates from a study of shared clonotypes between healthy human individuals. Only Caucasian adults living in Nashville, Tennessee served as donors. Trimming removed 3 bases from V and 0 bases from J, with 7 bases in between. CDR1 KGHSH and CDR2 LQKENI come from the germline V gene. The CDR3 is 14 amino acids. Assay: immunoSEQ multiplex PCR; the TCRdb copy retains only in-frame clones and omits some. The top ten clones hold approximately 0.5% of a sample with 800,000 to 1,200,000 clones, about 80% of them seen once. Sequenced: memory CD4+ T cells from PBMCs. Subset indicated: CD45RA-negative fraction. This chain uses TRBV18 with TRBJ2-3; D is possibly TRBD1 (5 bases). The origin of this receptor is a man between 18 and 29 years old in good health. Some clones in this sample may be carry-over from other donors' samples. The CDR3 loop is CASSPGASTDTQYF. In DNA, the CDR3 is TGTGCCAGCTCACCTGGGGCTAGCACAGATACGCAGTATTTT.